This T cell receptor beta chain was retrieved from a study of blood T cell repertoires in COVID-19. Seattle patient enrollment occurred during active infection, with longitudinal follow-up thereafter. Assay: immunoSEQ multiplex PCR; the TCRdb copy retains only in-frame clones and omits some. The sample lists 250,000 to 350,000 clones, roughly 80% occurring once. The specimen sequenced was peripheral blood. The sequence was obtained from a human donor with COVID-19, enrolled during active disease. The donor label of this sample is uncertain.

The chain's CDR3 is CASSKGDRTYEQYF. Written as DNA, the CDR3 is TGTGCCAGCAGCAAAGGTGACAGGACCTACGAGCAGTACTTC. This chain links TRBV21-1 with TRBJ2-7; TRBD1 is the table's D call, not checked against the DNA. TRBV21-1 is given as a pseudogene. CDR3 length: 14 amino acids.